The next 3 T cell receptor beta chains were all read from a single sample in a study of identical twins. From the 5' RACE reads, TCRdb called clonotypes with MiXCR, one entry per CDR3 protein. The repertoire holds 1.5 million or so distinct CDR3 sequences, with about 32% as singletons. The source material was cord blood. The receptors derive from a newborn girl in good health.

The chain links TRBV7-2 to TRBJ1-4, with 12 bases lining up with TRBD1. This CDR3 has 20 amino acids. Trimming took 2 bases from V and 0 from J; bases not matched to a gene: 10. Germline CDR1 is SGHTA and CDR2 is FQGNSA. CDR3 DNA sequence: TGTGCCAGCAGCTTAACCCGGGACAGGGGGCGCATCACAACTAATGAAAAACTGTTTTTT. Translation: CASSLTRDRGRITTNEKLFF.

In its sample, this clonotype was seen a few times. This chain connects TRBV5-1 to TRBJ2-3, with D unclear. The germline V and J ends were trimmed by 1 base and 7 bases, with 4 bases remaining between them. Germline lookup yields CDR1 SGHRS and CDR2 YFSETQ. The CDR3 has 11 residues. The CDR3 is CASSLWNTQYF. DNA of the CDR3: TGCGCCAGCAGCTTGTGGAATACGCAGTATTTT. Filled out from reference TRBV5-1 and TRBJ2-3, the complete variable domain reads KAGVTQTPRYLIKTRGQQVTLSCSPISGHRSVSWYQQTPGQGLQFLFEYFSETQRNKGNFPGRFSGRQFSNSRSEMNVSTLELGDSALYLCASSLWNTQYFGPGTRLTVL.

The CDR3 sequence: CASRATGRDTQYF. The DNA for the CDR3 is TGTGCCAGCAGGGCTACAGGGCGGGATACGCAGTATTTT. The chain has TRBV2 and TRBJ2-3; TRBD1 is a possible D gene (6 bases). The germline V and J ends were trimmed by 6 bases and 6 bases, with 13 bases remaining between them. The CDR3 spans 13 residues. Germline CDR1 SNHLY, CDR2 FYNNEI.